This T cell receptor beta chain was sequenced during a study of PD-L1 blockade in urothelial cancer. As for time point: pretreatment peripheral blood. This clone has only one observation. V lost 4 bases and J 5 bases, leaving 6 bases between the germline ends. The CDR3 loop spans 12 amino acids. Germline lookup yields CDR1 SNHLY and CDR2 FYNNEI. Here immunoSEQ multiplex PCR was the method, and the copy in TCRdb shows in-frame clones only, minus some. The sample includes about 74,000 clones, 85% to 90% of them seen just once. Sequenced material: PBMCs, taken around atezolizumab (anti-PD-L1) treatment. This chain joins TRBV2 and TRBJ2-1; D is undetermined. This TCR came from a man aged 65 to 79 with urothelial cancer. This CDR3 reads CASSVQHNEQFF. CDR3 nucleotide sequence: TGTGCCAGCAGTGTACAGCACAATGAGCAGTTCTTC. Full variable domain (outside the CDR3, taken from reference TRBV2 and TRBJ2-1): EPEVTQTPSHQVTQMGQEVILRCVPISNHLYFYWYRQILGQKVEFLVSFYNNEISEKSEIFDDQFSVERPDGSNFTLKIRSTKLEDSAMYFCASSVQHNEQFFGPGTRLTVL.